The source of this TCR beta chain is a study of blood T cells in healthy people across ages. V was clipped by 0 bases and J by 3 bases, with 11 bases between them. The germline gives CDR1 SEHNR, CDR2 FQNEAQ (reference sequence). The CDR3 has 16 residues. This clonotype was picked up a small number of times. The antigen remains undetermined. The use of a sample-barcoded 5' primer and a J-beta primer mix characterized a second PCR of about 6 to 12 cycles. TCRdb passed the 5' RACE reads through MiXCR, listing each CDR3 protein once. The sample gives over a million distinct CDR3 sequences, 25% of which show up once; approximately 0.75% is in the top ten. Study-wide results and limits: The authors considered diversity estimates from one million T cells to be underestimates.

This same sample was also taken into another study, of T cells of mothers and their children. From that paper: Slightly higher, non-significant overlap characterized related mother-child pairs relative to unrelated pairs.

Sequencing was done on a sample of blood. The V and J genes are TRBV7-9 and TRBJ1-4; the D is unclear. The receptor comes from a girl between 2 and 10 years old in good health. The CDR3, as DNA: TGTGCCAGCAGCTTAGCGCTGGGGAATTCTAATGAAAAACTGTTTTTT. Protein sequence: CASSLALGNSNEKLFF.